One sample yielded the 4 T cell receptor beta chains listed below, sequenced in a study of T cells expressing NK-cell markers. TCRdb reprocessed the 5' RACE reads and stores each CDR3 protein as one record, lacking DNA. The table for this sample gives about 190,000 distinct CDR3 sequences. Sequencing was done on a sample of blood T cells: a sorted CD56 or NKG2C T cell subset, CD4+ or CD8+ T cells, or bulk PBMC T cells (not recorded which). Every receptor here comes from a man aged 18-70 years in good health.

The rearrangement links TRBV6-1 to TRBJ1-3. The germline gives CDR1 MNHNS, CDR2 SASEGT. This CDR3 contains 13 residues. The CDR3 loop reads CASSAGNGNTIYF.

V and J are TRBV28 and TRBJ2-7; the D gene TCRdb calls, TRBD1, cannot be checked with no DNA. Per the germline V gene, CDR1 is MDHEN and CDR2 is SYDVKM. This CDR3 is 16 amino acids long. The CDR3 protein is CASSFGADPTGYEQYF.

The chain is built from TRBV9 and TRBJ1-1. CDR1 and CDR2 from the germline V gene are SGDLS and YYNGEE. The CDR3 totals 15 residues. The CDR3 sequence is CASSEGGAMNTEAFF. The entire variable domain, with the rest obtained from reference TRBV9 and TRBJ1-1, is as follows: DSGVTQTPKHLITATGQRVTLRCSPRSGDLSVYWYQQSLDQGLQFLIQYYNGEERAKGNILERFSAQQFPDLHSELNLSSLELGDSALYFCASSEGGAMNTEAFFGQGTRLTVV.

The V and J genes are TRBV9 and TRBJ2-3; TCRdb selects TRBD2, and the lack of DNA leaves this call unchecked. The CDR3 is 17 residues long. CDR1 and CDR2 from the germline V gene are SGDLS and YYNGEE. This chain's CDR3 is CASSVGRISQITDTQYF.